What follows describes a single T cell receptor (beta chain). The sample originates from a study of blood T cells in healthy people across ages. Total RNA was extracted at no less than 5.5 micrograms per sample. This CDR3 spans 14 amino acids. The V gene's germline CDR1 is SNHLY and CDR2 FYNNEI. Through a sample-barcoded 5' primer and a J-beta primer mix, a second PCR was run for about 7 to 12 cycles. Each CDR3 protein is one row after TCRdb ran MiXCR on the 5' RACE reads. The table records around 800,000 distinct CDR3 sequences, 40% to 65% of them present only once. The J gene is TRBJ2-5, the V gene TRBV2; TRBD2 agrees at 11 bases. TRBJ2-7 explains the end of the DNA better; the J call may be wrong. Sequenced: blood. This TCR was recovered from an elderly man in good health. CDR3 sequence (DNA): TGTGCCAGCAGAGACCTAGCGGGAGGTTACGAGCAGTACTTC. Translated, it gives CASRDLAGGYEQYF.